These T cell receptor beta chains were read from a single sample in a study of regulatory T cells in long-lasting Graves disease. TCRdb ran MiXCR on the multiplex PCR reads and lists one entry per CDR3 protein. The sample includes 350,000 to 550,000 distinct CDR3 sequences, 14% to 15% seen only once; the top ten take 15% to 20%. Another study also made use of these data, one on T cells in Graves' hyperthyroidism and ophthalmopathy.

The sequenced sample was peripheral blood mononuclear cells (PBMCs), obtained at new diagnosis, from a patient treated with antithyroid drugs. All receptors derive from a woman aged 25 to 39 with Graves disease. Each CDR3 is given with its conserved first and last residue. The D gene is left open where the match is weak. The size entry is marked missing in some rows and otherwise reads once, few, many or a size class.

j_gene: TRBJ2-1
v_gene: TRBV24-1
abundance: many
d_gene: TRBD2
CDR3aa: CATSDPGLAPDYNEQFF
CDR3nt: TGTGCCACCAGTGACCCTGGACTAGCGCCAGACTACAATGAGCAGTTCTTC

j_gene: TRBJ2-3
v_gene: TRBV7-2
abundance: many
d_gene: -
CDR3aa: CASSFGLDTQYF
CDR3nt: TGTGCCAGCAGCTTCGGGCTTGATACGCAGTATTTT

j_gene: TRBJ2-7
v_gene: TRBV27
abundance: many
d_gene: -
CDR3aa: CAIDRGAKNEQYF
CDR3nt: TGTGCCATCGACCGGGGGGCGAAAAACGAGCAGTACTTC

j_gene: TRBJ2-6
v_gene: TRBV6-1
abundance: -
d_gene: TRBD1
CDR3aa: CASSVEGAGANVLTF
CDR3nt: TGTGCCAGCAGTGTTGAGGGGGCCGGGGCCAACGTCCTGACTTTC

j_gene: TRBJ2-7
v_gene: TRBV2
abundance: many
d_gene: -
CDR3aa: CASTKEIPAYEQYF
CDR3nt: TGTGCCAGCACCAAGGAAATCCCCGCATACGAGCAGTACTTC

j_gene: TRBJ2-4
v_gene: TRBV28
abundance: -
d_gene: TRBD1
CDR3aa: CASSRTGSAKNIQYF
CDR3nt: TGTGCCAGCAGTCGGACAGGGTCAGCCAAAAACATTCAGTACTTC

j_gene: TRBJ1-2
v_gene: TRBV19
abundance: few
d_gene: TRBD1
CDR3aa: CASSPGTGGVAPF
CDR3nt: TGTGCCAGTAGTCCCGGGACAGGCGGAGTCGCTCCCTTC

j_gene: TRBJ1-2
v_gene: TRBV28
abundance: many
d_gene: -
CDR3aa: CASSFPHTWGYGYTF
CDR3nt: TGTGCCAGCAGTTTCCCACATACGTGGGGCTATGGCTACACCTTC

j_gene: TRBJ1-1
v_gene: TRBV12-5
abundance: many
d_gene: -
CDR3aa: CASGFGVRLEAFF
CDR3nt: TGTGCTAGTGGTTTCGGGGTCCGGCTGGAAGCTTTCTTT

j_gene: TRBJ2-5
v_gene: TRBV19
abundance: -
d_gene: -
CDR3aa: CASSPPLLGWETQYF
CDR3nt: TGTGCCAGTAGTCCACCCCTCCTAGGTTGGGAGACCCAGTACTTC

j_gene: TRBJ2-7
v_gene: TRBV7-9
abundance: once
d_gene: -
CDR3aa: CASSLTDRSPGCEQYF
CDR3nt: TGTGCCAGCAGCTTAACCGACAGGTCCCCGGGGTGCGAGCAGTACTTC

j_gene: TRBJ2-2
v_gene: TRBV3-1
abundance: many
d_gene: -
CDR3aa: CASTSSRVLPGELFF
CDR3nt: TGTGCCAGCACCTCATCCCGAGTTCTTCCCGGGGAGCTGTTTTTT

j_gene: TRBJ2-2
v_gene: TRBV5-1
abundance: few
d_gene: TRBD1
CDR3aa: CASSASTGYTGELFF
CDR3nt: TGCGCCAGCAGCGCCTCGACAGGGTACACCGGGGAGCTGTTTTTT

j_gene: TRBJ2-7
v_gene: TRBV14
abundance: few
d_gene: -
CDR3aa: CASSPTGTKYYEQYF
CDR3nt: TGTGCCAGCAGCCCAACCGGGACAAAATATTACGAGCAGTACTTC

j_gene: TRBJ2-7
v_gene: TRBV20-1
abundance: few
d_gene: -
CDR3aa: CSASRAKTYEQYF
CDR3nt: TGCAGTGCTAGCAGGGCCAAAACCTACGAGCAGTACTTC

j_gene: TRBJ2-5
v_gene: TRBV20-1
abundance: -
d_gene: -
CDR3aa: CSAPPAEGGETQYF
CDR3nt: TGCAGTGCCCCACCCGCGGAGGGGGGAGAGACCCAGTACTTC

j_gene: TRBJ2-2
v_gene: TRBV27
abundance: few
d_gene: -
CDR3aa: CASSFVTGELFF
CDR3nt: TGTGCCAGCAGTTTCGTTACCGGGGAGCTGTTTTTT

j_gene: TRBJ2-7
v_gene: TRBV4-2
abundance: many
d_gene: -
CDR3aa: CASSPRFQDGQYF
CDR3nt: TGTGCCAGCAGCCCCAGGTTCCAAGATGGGCAGTACTTC

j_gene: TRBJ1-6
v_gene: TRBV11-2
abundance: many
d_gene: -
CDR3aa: CASSLDADYNSPLHF
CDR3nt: TGTGCCAGCAGCTTAGACGCCGATTATAATTCACCCCTCCACTTT

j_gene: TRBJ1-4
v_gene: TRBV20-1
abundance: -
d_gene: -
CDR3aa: CSAGSTNEKLFF
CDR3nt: TGCAGTGCGGGATCAACTAATGAAAAACTGTTTTTT